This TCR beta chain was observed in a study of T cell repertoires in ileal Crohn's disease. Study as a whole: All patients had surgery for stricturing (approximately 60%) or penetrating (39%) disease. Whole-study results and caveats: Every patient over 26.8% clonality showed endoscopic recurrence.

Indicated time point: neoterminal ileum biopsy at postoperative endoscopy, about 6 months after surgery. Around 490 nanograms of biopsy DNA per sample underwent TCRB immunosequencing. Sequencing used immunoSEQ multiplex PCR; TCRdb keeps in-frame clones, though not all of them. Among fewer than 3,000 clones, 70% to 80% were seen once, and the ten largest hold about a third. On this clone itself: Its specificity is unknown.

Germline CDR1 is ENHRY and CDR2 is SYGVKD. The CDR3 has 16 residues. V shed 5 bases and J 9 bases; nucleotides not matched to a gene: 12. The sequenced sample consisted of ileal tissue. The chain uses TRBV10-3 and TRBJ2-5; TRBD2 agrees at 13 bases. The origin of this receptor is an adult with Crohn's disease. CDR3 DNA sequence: TGTGCCATCAGTCCGATGGGGACTAGCGGGGCCGTGGCCCAGTACTTC. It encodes CAISPMGTSGAVAQYF.